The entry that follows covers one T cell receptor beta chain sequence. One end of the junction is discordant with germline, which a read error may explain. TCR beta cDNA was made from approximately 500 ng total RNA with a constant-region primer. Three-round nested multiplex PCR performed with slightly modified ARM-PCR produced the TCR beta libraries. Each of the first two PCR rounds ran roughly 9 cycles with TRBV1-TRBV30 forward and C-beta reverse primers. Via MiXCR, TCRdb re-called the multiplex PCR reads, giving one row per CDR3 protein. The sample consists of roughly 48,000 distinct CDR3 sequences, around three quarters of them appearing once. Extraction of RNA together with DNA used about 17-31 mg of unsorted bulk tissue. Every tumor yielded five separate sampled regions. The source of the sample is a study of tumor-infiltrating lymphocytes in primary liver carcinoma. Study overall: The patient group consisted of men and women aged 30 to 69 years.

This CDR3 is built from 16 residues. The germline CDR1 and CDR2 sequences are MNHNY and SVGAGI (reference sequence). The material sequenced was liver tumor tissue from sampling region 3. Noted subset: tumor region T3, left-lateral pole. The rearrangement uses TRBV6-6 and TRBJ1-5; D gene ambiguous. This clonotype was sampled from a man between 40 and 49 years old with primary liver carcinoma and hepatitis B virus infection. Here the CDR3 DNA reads TGTGCCAGTAGTTACCGATTAGAGTATAGCAATCGGCCCCAGCATTTT. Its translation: CASSYRLEYSNRPQHF.